This T cell receptor (beta chain) was retrieved from a study of T cell repertoires in ileal Crohn's disease. A note on this clone: Its target is not known.

This CDR3 contains 15 residues. From germline, CDR1 is MRHNA and CDR2 SNTAGT. Trimming removed 6 bases from V and 3 bases from J; junction bases left unmatched: 6. Some clones are missing from TCRdb's copy, which holds only in-frame ones; the method was immunoSEQ multiplex PCR. Altogether about 13,000 clones are present, around 80% being singletons, with the ten largest covering 4.5%. Study-level results: Mucosal expansions were suggested to be mainly CD8 T cells.

Time point in this sample: neoterminal ileum biopsy at postoperative endoscopy, about 6 months after surgery. This chain uses TRBV6-4 with TRBJ2-3; 10 bases are a match to TRBD2. The receptor was isolated from an adult with Crohn's disease. Specimen: ileal tissue. The CDR3, as DNA: TGTGCCAGCAGCCGCTCAGCGGGGGGGACAGATACGCAGTATTTT. Residues: CASSRSAGGTDTQYF.